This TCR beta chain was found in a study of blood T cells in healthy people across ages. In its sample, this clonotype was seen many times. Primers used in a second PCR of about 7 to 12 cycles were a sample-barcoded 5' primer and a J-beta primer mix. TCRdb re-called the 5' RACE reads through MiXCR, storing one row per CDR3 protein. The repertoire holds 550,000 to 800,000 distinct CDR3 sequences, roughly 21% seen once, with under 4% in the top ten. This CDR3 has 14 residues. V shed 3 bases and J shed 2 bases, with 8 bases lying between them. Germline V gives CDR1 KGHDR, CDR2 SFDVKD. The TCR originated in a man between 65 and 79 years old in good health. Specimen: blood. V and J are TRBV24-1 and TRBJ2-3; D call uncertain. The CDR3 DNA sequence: TGTGCCACCAGTGATGTTCACAACACAGATACGCAGTATTTT. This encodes CATSDVHNTDTQYF.